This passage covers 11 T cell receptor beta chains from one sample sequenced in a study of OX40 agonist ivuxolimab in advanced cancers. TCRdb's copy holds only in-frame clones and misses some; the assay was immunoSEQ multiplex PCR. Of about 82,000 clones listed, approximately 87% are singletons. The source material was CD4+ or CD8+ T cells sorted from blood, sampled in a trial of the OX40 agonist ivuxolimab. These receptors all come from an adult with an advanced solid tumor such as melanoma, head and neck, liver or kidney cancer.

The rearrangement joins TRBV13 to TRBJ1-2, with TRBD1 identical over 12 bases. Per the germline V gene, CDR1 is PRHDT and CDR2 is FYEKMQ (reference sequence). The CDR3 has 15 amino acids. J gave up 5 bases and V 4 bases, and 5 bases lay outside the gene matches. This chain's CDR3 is CASSSPGQGAYGYTF. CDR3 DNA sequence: TGTGCCAGCAGCTCCCCGGGACAGGGGGCGTATGGCTACACCTTC.

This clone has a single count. The CDR3 nucleotides are TGTGCCAGTAGCAAACAGCGGGGGACCTTCACCGGGGAGCTGTTTTTT. Translation gives CASSKQRGTFTGELFF. This chain links TRBV19 with TRBJ2-2; 8 bases align to TRBD2. The CDR3 runs to 16 residues. The germline V gene has CDR1 LNHDA and CDR2 SQIVND (reference sequence). V was clipped by 6 bases and J by 4 bases; unmatched bases: 10.

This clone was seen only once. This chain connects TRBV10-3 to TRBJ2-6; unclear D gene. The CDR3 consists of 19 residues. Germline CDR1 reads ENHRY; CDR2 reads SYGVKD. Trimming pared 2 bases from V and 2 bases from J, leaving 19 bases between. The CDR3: CAISERSARILTGANVLTF. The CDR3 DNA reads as TGTGCCATCAGTGAGCGGTCCGCCAGGATTTTAACTGGGGCCAACGTCCTGACTTTC.

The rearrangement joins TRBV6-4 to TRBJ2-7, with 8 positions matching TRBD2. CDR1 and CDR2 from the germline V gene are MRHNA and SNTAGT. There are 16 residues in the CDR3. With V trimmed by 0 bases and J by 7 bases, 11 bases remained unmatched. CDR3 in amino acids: CASSDSIRPGGGEQYF. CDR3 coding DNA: TGTGCCAGCAGTGACTCTATACGGCCGGGGGGGGGAGAGCAGTACTTC.

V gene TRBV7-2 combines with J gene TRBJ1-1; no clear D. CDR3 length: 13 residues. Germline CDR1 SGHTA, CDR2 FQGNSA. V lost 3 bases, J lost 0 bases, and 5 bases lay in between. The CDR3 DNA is TGTGCCAGCAGCTTTGGGATGAACACTGAAGCTTTCTTT. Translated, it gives CASSFGMNTEAFF.

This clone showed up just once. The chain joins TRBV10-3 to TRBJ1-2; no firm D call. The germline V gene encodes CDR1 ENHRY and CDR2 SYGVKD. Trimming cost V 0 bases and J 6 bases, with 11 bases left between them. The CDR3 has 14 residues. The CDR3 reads CAISESVLADGYTF. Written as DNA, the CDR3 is TGTGCCATCAGTGAGTCGGTGTTAGCTGATGGCTACACCTTC.

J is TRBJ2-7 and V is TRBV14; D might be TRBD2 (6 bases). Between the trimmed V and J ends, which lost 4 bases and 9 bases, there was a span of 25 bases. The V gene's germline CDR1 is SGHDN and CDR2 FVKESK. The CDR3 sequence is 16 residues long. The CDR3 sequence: CASSPSRTARAGGQYF. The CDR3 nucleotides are TGTGCCAGCAGCCCTTCTCGGACTGCGAGGGCCGGGGGGCAGTACTTC.

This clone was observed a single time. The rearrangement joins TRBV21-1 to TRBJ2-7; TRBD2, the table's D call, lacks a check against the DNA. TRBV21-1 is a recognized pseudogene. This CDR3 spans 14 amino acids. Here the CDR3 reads CAPTHGAGVVEQYF. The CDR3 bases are TGTGCCCCCACACACGGGGCGGGGGTGGTGGAGCAGTACTTC.

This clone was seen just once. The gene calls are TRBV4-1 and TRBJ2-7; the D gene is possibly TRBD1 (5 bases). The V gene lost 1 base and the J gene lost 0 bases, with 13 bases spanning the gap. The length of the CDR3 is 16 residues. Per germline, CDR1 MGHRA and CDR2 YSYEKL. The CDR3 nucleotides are TGCGCCAGCAGCCAAGGACCCCAGGGTACCTCCTACGAGCAGTACTTC. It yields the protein CASSQGPQGTSYEQYF.

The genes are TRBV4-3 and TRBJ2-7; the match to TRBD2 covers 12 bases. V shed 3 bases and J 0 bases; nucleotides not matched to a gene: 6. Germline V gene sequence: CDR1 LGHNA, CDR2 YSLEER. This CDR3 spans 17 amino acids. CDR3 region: CASSQGRLAGDSYEQYF. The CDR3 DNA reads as TGCGCCAGCAGCCAGGGGCGACTAGCGGGGGACTCCTACGAGCAGTACTTC.

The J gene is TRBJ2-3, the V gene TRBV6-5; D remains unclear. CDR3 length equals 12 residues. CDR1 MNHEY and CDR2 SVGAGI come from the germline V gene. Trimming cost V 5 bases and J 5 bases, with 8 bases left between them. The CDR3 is CASSTSGDTQYF. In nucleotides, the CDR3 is TGTGCCAGCAGTACCTCGGGAGATACGCAGTATTTT.